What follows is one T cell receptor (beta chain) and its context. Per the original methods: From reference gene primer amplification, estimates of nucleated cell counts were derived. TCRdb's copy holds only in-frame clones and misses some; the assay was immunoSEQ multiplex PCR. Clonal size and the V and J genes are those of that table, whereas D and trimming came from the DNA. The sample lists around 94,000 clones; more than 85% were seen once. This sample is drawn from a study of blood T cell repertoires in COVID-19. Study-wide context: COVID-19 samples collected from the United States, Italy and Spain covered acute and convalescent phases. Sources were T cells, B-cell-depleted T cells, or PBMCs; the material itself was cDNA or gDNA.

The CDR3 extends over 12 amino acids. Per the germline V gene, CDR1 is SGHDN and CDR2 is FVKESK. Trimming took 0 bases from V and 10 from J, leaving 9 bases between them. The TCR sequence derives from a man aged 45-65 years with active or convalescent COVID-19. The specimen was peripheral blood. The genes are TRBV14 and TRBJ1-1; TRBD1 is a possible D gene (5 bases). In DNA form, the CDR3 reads TGTGCCAGCAGCCAAGACAGGGTGTCAGCTTTCTTT. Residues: CASSQDRVSAFF.